A selection of T cell receptor beta chains follows, all from one sample in a study of blood T cell repertoires in COVID-19. Assay used: immunoSEQ multiplex PCR; TCRdb lists only in-frame clones, some missing. The sample lists around 400,000 clones; roughly 86% were seen once. Specimen: peripheral blood. Receptors originate from an older woman with COVID-19, enrolled during active disease. CDR3s include the opening cysteine and the closing phenylalanine or tryptophan. Part of the rows lack a size; the others show once, few, many or a class for expanded clones.

j_call: TRBJ1-4; clone_size: .; v_call: TRBV18; cdr3_aa: CASSPAGTGGRKLFF
j_call: TRBJ1-2; clone_size: .; v_call: TRBV11-3; cdr3_aa: CASSSLPGQKGYTF
j_call: TRBJ2-5; clone_size: .; v_call: TRBV3-1/TRBV3-2; cdr3_aa: CASSREETQYF
j_call: TRBJ2-2; clone_size: .; v_call: TRBV9; cdr3_aa: CASSARTGANTGELFF
j_call: TRBJ2-2; clone_size: .; v_call: TRBV28; cdr3_aa: CASSLRGTGELFF
j_call: TRBJ2-7; clone_size: .; v_call: TRBV5-1; cdr3_aa: CASSTLAGCYEQYF
j_call: TRBJ1-2; clone_size: .; v_call: TRBV30; cdr3_aa: CAWGETGVFGYTF
j_call: TRBJ2-2; clone_size: once; v_call: TRBV18; cdr3_aa: CANSPGQGITGELFF
j_call: TRBJ1-4; clone_size: .; v_call: TRBV5-4; cdr3_aa: CASSLRTGGTATNEKLFF
j_call: TRBJ2-3; clone_size: .; v_call: TRBV29-1; cdr3_aa: CSVEQGGTDTQYF
j_call: TRBJ2-7; clone_size: .; v_call: TRBV6-1; cdr3_aa: CASSDSGGYYEQYF
j_call: TRBJ1-4; clone_size: once; v_call: TRBV7-2; cdr3_aa: CASSSREKLFF
j_call: TRBJ2-1; clone_size: .; v_call: TRBV4-1; cdr3_aa: CASSQDLGSSYNEQFF
j_call: TRBJ1-5; clone_size: once; v_call: TRBV6-5; cdr3_aa: CASSYSAGLNQPQHF
j_call: TRBJ1-1; clone_size: .; v_call: TRBV28; cdr3_aa: CASSLRDIVWAFF
j_call: TRBJ2-7; clone_size: .; v_call: TRBV12-3/TRBV12-4; cdr3_aa: CASRAGFSYEQYF
j_call: TRBJ1-2; clone_size: .; v_call: TRBV28; cdr3_aa: CASRRQGANYGYTF
j_call: TRBJ2-6; clone_size: once; v_call: TRBV5-1; cdr3_aa: CASSSLATGANVLTF
j_call: TRBJ1-2; clone_size: .; v_call: TRBV2; cdr3_aa: CASSPLDSPGGYTF
j_call: TRBJ2-2; clone_size: once; v_call: TRBV5-1; cdr3_aa: CASSPADRRGTGELFF
j_call: TRBJ2-7; clone_size: once; v_call: TRBV10-2; cdr3_aa: CASSDLNTYEQYF
j_call: TRBJ1-3; clone_size: .; v_call: TRBV10-2; cdr3_aa: CASREISGNTIYF
j_call: TRBJ2-7; clone_size: .; v_call: TRBV7-3; cdr3_aa: CASSLQGLDEQYF
j_call: TRBJ2-1; clone_size: .; v_call: TRBV5-4; cdr3_aa: CASSPLPQTHEQFF
j_call: TRBJ1-2; clone_size: .; v_call: TRBV6-5; cdr3_aa: CASSYSRAGGYTF
j_call: TRBJ2-1; clone_size: .; v_call: TRBV7-6; cdr3_aa: CASSLAVLGGNSYNEQFF
j_call: TRBJ2-5; clone_size: once; v_call: TRBV3-1/TRBV3-2; cdr3_aa: CASSHHRGAYQETQYF
j_call: TRBJ2-7; clone_size: .; v_call: TRBV5-1; cdr3_aa: CASSPGLFSYEQYF
j_call: TRBJ2-3; clone_size: .; v_call: TRBV11-2; cdr3_aa: CASSSRGGGTDTQYF
j_call: TRBJ1-5; clone_size: .; v_call: TRBV2; cdr3_aa: CASSPHGGRGSNQPQHF
j_call: TRBJ2-4; clone_size: .; v_call: TRBV11-2; cdr3_aa: CASSPQLAKNIQYF
j_call: TRBJ2-5; clone_size: .; v_call: TRBV2; cdr3_aa: CAIRGGGAGETQYF
j_call: TRBJ1-1; clone_size: once; v_call: TRBV5-1; cdr3_aa: CASSLTGGADTEAFF
j_call: TRBJ1-1; clone_size: .; v_call: TRBV5-4; cdr3_aa: CASSLQGIITEAFF
j_call: TRBJ2-2; clone_size: .; v_call: TRBV19; cdr3_aa: CASSIQQVNTGELFF
j_call: TRBJ1-1; clone_size: once; v_call: TRBV7-3; cdr3_aa: CASSLLGGANTEAFF
j_call: TRBJ2-3; clone_size: .; v_call: TRBV7-3; cdr3_aa: CASSLPPSHTQYF